The 15 T cell receptor beta chains presented below share a single source sample, sequenced in a study of T cells in women clearing cervical HPV infection. Libraries were prepared by immunoSEQ multiplex PCR; TCRdb keeps only in-frame clonotypes and omits some of them. This table holds some 33,000 clones. The sequenced sample consisted of blood buffy coat. All receptors derive from a woman between 18 and 70 years old with a cervical HPV16 infection that either progressed to CIN3+ or cleared (not recorded which).

As concerns this clone: The CDR3 is cut off 3 residues early in the read; its end comes from the germline J gene. The V gene is TRBV5-1, the J gene TRBJ2-7, with 13 bases matching TRBD2. This CDR3 spans 16 amino acids. Trimming removed 3 bases from V and 5 bases from J; junction bases left unmatched: 8. Germline CDR1 is SGHRS and CDR2 is YFSETQ. The sequenced part of the CDR3 DNA is TGCGCCAGCAGCTCCCTGACTAGCGGGAGGTCCCACGAG. This gives the protein CASSSLTSGRSHE. The full CDR3 is CASSSLTSGRSHEQYF.

On this clone: The read is 3 residues too short to cover the CDR3 end, so that end is filled in from the germline J gene. This sequence joins TRBV30 and TRBJ2-7, with 8 nucleotides matching TRBD2. CDR1 is GTSNPN, CDR2 SVGIG, per germline (reference sequence). The CDR3 runs to 15 residues. The trim removed 2 bases at V and 0 bases at J, leaving 6 bases unmatched. CDR3 protein: CAWSPGGAGSYEQYF. The sequenced CDR3 bases are TGTGCCTGGAGTCCCGGGGGGGCGGGCTCCTACGAG.

Notes on this clone: The CDR3 end falls 3 residues outside the read, so it is completed with the germline J gene. The gene calls are TRBV30 and TRBJ2-3; D unclear. V was pared by 5 bases and J by 0 bases, with 3 bases between. Per the germline V gene, CDR1 is GTSNPN and CDR2 is SVGIG (reference sequence). CDR3 length equals 11 residues. CDR3 DNA (partial): TGTGCCTGGTCTAGCACAGATACG. Translating gives CAWSSTDT. The whole CDR3 is CAWSSTDTQYF. Complete variable domain (other parts from reference TRBV30 and TRBJ2-3): SQTIHQWPATLVQPVGSPLSLECTVEGTSNPNLYWYRQAAGRGLQLLFYSVGIGQISSEVPQNLSASRPQDRQFILSSKKLLLSDSGFYLCAWSSTDTQYFGPGTRLTVL.

Concerning this clone itself: The CDR3 end is not reached by the read, which stops 3 residues before it; the germline J gene fills it in. The J gene is TRBJ1-1, the V gene TRBV7-9; tentatively, D is TRBD1 (6 bases). V lost 7 bases, J lost 4 bases, and 16 bases lay in between. This CDR3 has 14 residues. CDR1 SEHNR and CDR2 FQNEAQ come from the germline V gene (reference sequence). CDR3 DNA, as far as it was read: TGTGCCAGCACCAGCAGGGGTTTGGCCACTGAA. This codes for CASTSRGLATE. The entire CDR3 sequence reads CASTSRGLATEAFF.

Details on this clone: The read is 3 residues too short to cover the CDR3 end, so that end is filled in from the germline J gene. The chain joins TRBV30 to TRBJ1-2, with 7 bases that match TRBD1. Germline CDR1 is GTSNPN and CDR2 is SVGIG (reference sequence). The CDR3 is 16 amino acids. This CDR3 is CAWSPGGLAELYDYTF. The CDR3 DNA, read in part, is TGTGCCTGGAGCCCAGGGGGACTAGCGGAGCTATACGAC. Full variable domain (missing parts from reference TRBV30 and TRBJ1-2): SQTIHQWPATLVQPVGSPLSLECTVEGTSNPNLYWYRQAAGRGLQLLFYSVGIGQISSEVPQNLSASRPQDRQFILSSKKLLLSDSGFYLCAWSPGGLAELYDYTFGSGTRLTVV.

A note on this clone: The read stops 3 residues short of the end of the CDR3; the missing end is completed from the germline J gene. V is TRBV2 and J is TRBJ2-2, with TRBD1 as a possible D gene (6 bases). The CDR3 runs 15 residues. Looked up from germline, CDR1 is SNHLY and CDR2 is FYNNEI. CDR3 bases read: TGTGCCAGCAGTGAAAGACAGGCGACTAATGAAAAG. This sequence encodes CASSERQATNEK. From start to end, the CDR3 is CASSERQATNEKLFF. The full variable domain, in which reference TRBV2 and TRBJ2-2 provide the parts outside the CDR3, is EPEVTQTPSHQVTQMGQEVILRCVPISNHLYFYWYRQILGQKVEFLVSFYNNEISEKSEIFDDQFSVERPDGSNFTLKIRSTKLEDSAMYFCASSERQATNEKLFFGEGSRLTVL.

The CDR3 is CASSPSRAGANVLTF. The covered CDR3 bases are TGTGCCAGTAGTCCCTCCAGGGCTGGGGCCAACGTC. V is TRBV19 and J is TRBJ2-6; possibly TRBD1 for D (5 bases). The CDR3 end is not reached by the read, which stops 3 residues before it; the germline J gene fills it in. Between the trimmed V and J ends, which lost 5 bases and 2 bases, there was a span of 10 bases. This CDR3 is built from 15 residues. Germline loops: CDR1 LNHDA, CDR2 SQIVND (reference sequence).

On this clone itself: The CDR3 is cut off 3 residues early in the read; its end comes from the germline J gene. The J gene is TRBJ1-1, the V gene TRBV10-2; the D is unclear. Between the trimmed V and J ends, which lost 8 bases and 4 bases, there was a span of 14 bases. This CDR3 region has 13 residues. CDR1 and CDR2 from the germline V gene are WSHSY and SAAADI. The chain's CDR3 is CASLEGDATEAFF. The DNA read from the CDR3 is TGCGCCAGCCTTGAGGGTGACGCCACTGAA.

Comment on this clone: The CDR3 end is not reached by the read, which stops 3 residues before it; the germline J gene fills it in. The genes are TRBV5-1 and TRBJ2-3, with D possibly being TRBD1 (5 bases). CDR1 SGHRS and CDR2 YFSETQ come from the germline V gene. The CDR3 is made up of 11 amino acids. The germline V and J ends were trimmed by 8 bases and 4 bases, with 8 bases remaining between them. CDR3 DNA (partial): TGCGCCAGATGGGGCGCAGATACG. This encodes CARWGADT. The CDR3 in full is CARWGADTQYF.

Comments on this clone: The read comes to an end 3 residues before the CDR3 does, leaving the germline J gene to fill in the end. J is TRBJ1-2 and V is TRBV11-3; 7 nucleotides align to TRBD1. Looked up from germline, CDR1 is SGHNT and CDR2 is YENEEA. This CDR3 contains 14 residues. CDR3 DNA (partial): TGTGCCAGCAGCCCTAGGACAGGCCGCGGGGGC. As protein: CASSPRTGRGG. The whole CDR3 region reads CASSPRTGRGGYTF.

Notes on this clone: The read comes to an end 3 residues before the CDR3 does, leaving the germline J gene to fill in the end. The chain recombines TRBV4-2 with TRBJ1-1, with D possibly TRBD1 on 5 matching bases. Germline-derived CDR1 and CDR2 are LGHNA and YNFKEQ. Trimming pared 4 bases from V and 1 base from J, leaving 19 bases between. The CDR3 consists of 17 residues. CDR3 DNA, as far as it was read: TGTGCCAGCAGCCCCCTTACAGATTACGGACAGAACACTGAA. Translation gives CASSPLTDYGQNTE. The CDR3, in full, reads CASSPLTDYGQNTEAFF.

Turning to this clone: With the read ending 3 residues before the CDR3 end, the germline J gene is used to fill in that end. The chain recombines TRBV11-2 with TRBJ1-3; maybe TRBD1 (5 bases). This CDR3 is 15 amino acids long. Germline CDR1 reads SGHAT; CDR2 reads FQNNGV. V was pared by 4 bases and J by 0 bases, with 10 bases between. The CDR3 DNA, read in part, is TGTGCCAGCAGCTATGACAGCCTCTCTGGAAACACC. This translates into CASSYDSLSGNT. Given in full, the CDR3 is CASSYDSLSGNTIYF.

Comment on this clone: The DNA ends 3 residues before the CDR3 does, and the rest of the CDR3 is filled in from the germline J gene. This sequence joins TRBV5-4 and TRBJ1-2; D possibly corresponds to TRBD1 (5 bases). CDR1 SGHNT and CDR2 YYREEE come from the germline V gene (reference sequence). With 6 bases removed from V and 4 bases from J, the gap between germline ends came to 16 bases. The CDR3 has 14 residues. CDR3 bases read: TGTGCCAGCACCTGGGAAGGGGCGGCCTATGGC. Protein product: CASTWEGAAYG. The full CDR3 protein reads CASTWEGAAYGYTF.

A remark on this clone: With the read ending 3 residues before the CDR3 end, the germline J gene is used to fill in that end. The chain is built from TRBV5-1 and TRBJ2-5, with a weak D call TRBD2 (6 bases). The germline CDR1 and CDR2 sequences are SGHRS and YFSETQ. The CDR3 sequence is 15 residues long. V was cut by 4 bases and J by 1 base, with 14 bases left in between. CDR3 loop: CASSPTGTRQETQYF. CDR3 bases read: TGCGCCAGCAGCCCAACGGGGACTCGCCAAGAGACC.

Remarks on this clone: The CDR3 end is not reached by the read, which stops 3 residues before it; the germline J gene fills it in. The genes are TRBV7-7 and TRBJ2-2, with 7 bases aligning to TRBD1. Germline CDR1 and CDR2: SSHAT and FNYEAQ (reference sequence). V was pared by 2 bases and J by 3 bases, with 12 bases of the junction left unmatched. This CDR3 has 18 amino acids. The part of the CDR3 DNA that was read is TGTGCCAGCAGCTTATTAGCCCCTGACAGGGTTGACACCGGGGAG. Protein: CASSLLAPDRVDTGE. The full CDR3 protein reads CASSLLAPDRVDTGELFF.